The source of this T cell receptor (beta chain) is a study of blood T cell repertoires in COVID-19. Across the whole study: The United States, Italy and Spain provided the acute and convalescent COVID-19 samples. PBMCs, B-cell-depleted T cells, or T cells were the source of the cDNA or gDNA that made up the material.

Original methodology: Amplification of reference gene primers provided the estimated nucleated cell counts. The data were produced by immunoSEQ multiplex PCR, yet TCRdb's version contains in-frame clones alone and is incomplete. V and J calls and clone size are those listed in that table; D and trimming were worked out from the DNA. The table includes some 80,000 clones, approximately 78% detected once. Sequences were obtained from peripheral blood. This TCR derives from a human donor in a cohort sampled during active COVID-19.

CDR3 protein: CSVDIRTGFGEQFF. Here the CDR3 DNA reads TGCAGCGTAGATATTAGGACAGGGTTCGGTGAGCAGTTCTTC. V is TRBV29-1 and J is TRBJ2-1, with 8 bases fitting TRBD1. The V gene end was trimmed by 6 bases and the J gene end by 9 bases; junction bases not matched to a gene: 13. Germline loops: CDR1 SQVTM, CDR2 ANQGSEA. The CDR3 is 14 amino acids.